This T cell receptor beta chain was sequenced for a study of early T cells in non-severe SARS-CoV-2 infection. At the level of the study: Sequencing used unsorted whole-blood bulk RNA, so chains lack pairing. Overall study results and limits: VDJdb-based annotation leaned toward anti-spike CD8 responses and missed private and CD4 specificities.

The TCR library protocol was used to attach unique molecular identifiers. These identifiers were attached to individual cDNA molecules. MiXCR was run by TCRdb on the 5' RACE reads, yielding one entry per CDR3 protein. The sample has fewer than 80,000 distinct CDR3 sequences, roughly a tenth seen once. In the case of this clonotype: Antigen: not known.

The source of this sequence is an adult who was a healthcare worker with PCR-confirmed SARS-CoV-2 infection or an uninfected control (not recorded which). The sequenced material came from whole blood.

CDR3 protein: CSARGLAGGWNEQFF. The CDR3 DNA reads TGCAGTGCTAGAGGACTAGCGGGGGGGTGGAATGAGCAGTTCTTC. The chain has TRBV20-1 and TRBJ2-1, with 14 bases fitting TRBD2. The V gene's germline CDR1 is DFQATT and CDR2 SNEGSKA (reference sequence). The V and J ends lost 1 base and 7 bases, in that order; junction bases with no gene match: 3. The CDR3 runs to 15 residues.